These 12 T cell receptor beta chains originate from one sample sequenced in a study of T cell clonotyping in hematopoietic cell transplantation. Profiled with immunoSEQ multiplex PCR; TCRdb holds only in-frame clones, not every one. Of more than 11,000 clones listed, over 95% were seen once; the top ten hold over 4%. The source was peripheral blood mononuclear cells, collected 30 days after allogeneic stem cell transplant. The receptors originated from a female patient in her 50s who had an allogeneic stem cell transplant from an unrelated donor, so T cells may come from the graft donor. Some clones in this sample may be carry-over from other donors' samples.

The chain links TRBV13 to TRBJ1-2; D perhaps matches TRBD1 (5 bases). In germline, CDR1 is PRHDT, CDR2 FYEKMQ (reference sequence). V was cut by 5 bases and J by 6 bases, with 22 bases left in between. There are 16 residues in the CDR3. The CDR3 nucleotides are TGTGCCAGCAGCCCCGCACGGGGACCTAAGGACGATGGCTACACCTTC. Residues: CASSPARGPKDDGYTF.

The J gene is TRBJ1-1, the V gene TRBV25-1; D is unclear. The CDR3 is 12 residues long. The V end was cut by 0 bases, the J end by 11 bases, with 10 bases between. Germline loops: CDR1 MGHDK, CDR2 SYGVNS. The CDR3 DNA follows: TGTGCCAGCAGTGAATATGGGCGTCTTGCTTTCTTT. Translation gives CASSEYGRLAFF.

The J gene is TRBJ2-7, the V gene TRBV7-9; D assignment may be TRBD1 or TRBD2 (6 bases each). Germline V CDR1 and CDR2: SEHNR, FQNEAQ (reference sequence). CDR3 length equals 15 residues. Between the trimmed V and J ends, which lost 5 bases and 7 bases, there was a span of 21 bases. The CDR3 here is CASSPRGVAVGEQYF. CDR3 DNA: TGTGCCAGCAGCCCGAGGGGGGTCGCCGTAGGGGAGCAGTACTTC.

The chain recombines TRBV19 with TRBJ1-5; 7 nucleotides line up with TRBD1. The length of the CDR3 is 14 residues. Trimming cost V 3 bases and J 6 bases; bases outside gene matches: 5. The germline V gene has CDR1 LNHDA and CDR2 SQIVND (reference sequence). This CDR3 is CASSIRQGSQPQHF. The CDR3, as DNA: TGTGCCAGTAGTATCCGACAGGGCTCTCAGCCCCAGCATTTT.

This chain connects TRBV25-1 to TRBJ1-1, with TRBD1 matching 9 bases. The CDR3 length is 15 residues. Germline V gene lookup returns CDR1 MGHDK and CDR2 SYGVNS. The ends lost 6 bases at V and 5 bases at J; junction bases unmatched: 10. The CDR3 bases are TGTGCCAGCAGAAGGGGACAGGGAATTTTTACTGAAGCTTTCTTT. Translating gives CASRRGQGIFTEAFF.

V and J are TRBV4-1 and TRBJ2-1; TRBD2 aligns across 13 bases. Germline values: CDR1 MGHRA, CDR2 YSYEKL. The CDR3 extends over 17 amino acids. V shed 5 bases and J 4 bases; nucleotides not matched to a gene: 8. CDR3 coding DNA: TGCGCCAGCAGCAAAACAGGACTAGCGGGGGATTACAATGAGCAGTTCTTC. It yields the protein CASSKTGLAGDYNEQFF.

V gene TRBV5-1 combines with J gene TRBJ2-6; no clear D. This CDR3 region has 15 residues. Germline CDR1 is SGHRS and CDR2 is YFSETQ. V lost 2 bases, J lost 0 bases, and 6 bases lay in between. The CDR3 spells CASSFGPSGANVLTF. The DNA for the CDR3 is TGCGCCAGCAGCTTCGGACCCTCTGGGGCCAACGTCCTGACTTTC. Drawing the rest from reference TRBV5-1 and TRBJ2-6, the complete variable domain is KAGVTQTPRYLIKTRGQQVTLSCSPISGHRSVSWYQQTPGQGLQFLFEYFSETQRNKGNFPGRFSGRQFSNSRSEMNVSTLELGDSALYLCASSFGPSGANVLTFGAGSRLTVL.

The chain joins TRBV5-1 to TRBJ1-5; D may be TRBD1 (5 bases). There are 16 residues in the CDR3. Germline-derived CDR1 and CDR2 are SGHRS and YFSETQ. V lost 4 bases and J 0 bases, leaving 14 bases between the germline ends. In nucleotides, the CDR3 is TGCGCCAGCAGCCCCGGCGACAGATATAGCAATCAGCCCCAGCATTTT. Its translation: CASSPGDRYSNQPQHF.

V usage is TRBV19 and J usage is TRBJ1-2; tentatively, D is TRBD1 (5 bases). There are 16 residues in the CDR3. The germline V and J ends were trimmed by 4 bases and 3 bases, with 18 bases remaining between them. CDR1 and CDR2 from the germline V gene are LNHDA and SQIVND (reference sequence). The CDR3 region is CASSTQIWDGDYGYTF. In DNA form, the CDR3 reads TGTGCCAGTAGTACACAAATTTGGGACGGAGACTATGGCTACACCTTC.

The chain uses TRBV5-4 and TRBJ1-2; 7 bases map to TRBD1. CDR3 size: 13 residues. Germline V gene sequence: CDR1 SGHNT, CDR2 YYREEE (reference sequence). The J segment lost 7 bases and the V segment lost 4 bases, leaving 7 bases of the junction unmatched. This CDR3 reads CASSRRGPLGYTF. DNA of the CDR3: TGTGCCAGCAGCCGTAGGGGGCCCCTTGGCTACACCTTC.

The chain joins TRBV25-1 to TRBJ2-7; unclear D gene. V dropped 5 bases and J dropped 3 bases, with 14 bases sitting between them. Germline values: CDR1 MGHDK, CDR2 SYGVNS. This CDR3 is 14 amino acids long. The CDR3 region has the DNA TGTGCCAGCAGTCCACGGCCTGTGGGCTACGAGCAGTACTTC. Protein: CASSPRPVGYEQYF.

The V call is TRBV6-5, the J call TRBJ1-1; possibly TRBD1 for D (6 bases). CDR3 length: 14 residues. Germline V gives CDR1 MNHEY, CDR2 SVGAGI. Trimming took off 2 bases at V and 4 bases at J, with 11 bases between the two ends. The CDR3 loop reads CASSYRGRFTEAFF. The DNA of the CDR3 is TGTGCCAGCAGTTACAGGGGGAGATTCACTGAAGCTTTCTTT.